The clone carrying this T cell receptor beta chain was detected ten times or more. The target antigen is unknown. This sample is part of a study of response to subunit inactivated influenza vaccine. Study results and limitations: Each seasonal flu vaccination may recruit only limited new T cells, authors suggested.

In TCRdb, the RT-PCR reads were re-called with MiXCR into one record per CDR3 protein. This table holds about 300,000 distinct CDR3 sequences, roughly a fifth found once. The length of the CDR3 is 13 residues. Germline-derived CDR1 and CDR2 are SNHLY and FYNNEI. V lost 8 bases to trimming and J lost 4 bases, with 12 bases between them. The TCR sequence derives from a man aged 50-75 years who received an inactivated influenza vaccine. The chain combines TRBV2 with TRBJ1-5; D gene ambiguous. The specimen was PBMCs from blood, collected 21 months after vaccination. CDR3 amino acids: CASGAAENQPQHF. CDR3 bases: TGTGCCAGCGGCGCGGCAGAAAATCAGCCCCAGCATTTT.